These T cell receptor beta chains were read from a single sample in a study of human T cells and chemical hapten exposure. TCRdb reprocessed the RACE reads via MiXCR and lists one record per CDR3 protein. The sample includes some 340,000 distinct CDR3 sequences, 5.5% to 8% of them seen just once. The sample in question was whole blood, obtained in connection with sensitization to the hapten diphenylcyclopropenone (DPC). Receptor source: a woman in her late teens or twenties with alopecia areata. Some clones in this sample may be carry-over from other donors' samples. Each CDR3 is given with its conserved first and last residue.

V	J	CDR3
TRBV3-1	TRBJ2-6	CASSQSGTGAGANVLTF
TRBV6-2/TRBV6-3	TRBJ2-3	CASSYAVGRDTDTQYF
TRBV11-2	TRBJ2-7	CASEGQGSYEQYF
TRBV6-1	TRBJ2-1	CASSEVHGYNEQFF
TRBV28	TRBJ2-7	CAVSSGGLYEQYF
TRBV4-2	TRBJ1-5	CASSRRPQHF
TRBV4-3	TRBJ1-5	CASSQDSQVSYQPQHF
TRBV12-3/TRBV12-4	TRBJ1-5	CASSPFGTVNQPQHF
TRBV5-1	TRBJ2-5	CASSFLLAGAIQETQYF
TRBV5-1	TRBJ2-7	CASRQESYEQYF
TRBV5-1	TRBJ2-7	CASSLFQGVLYEQYF
TRBV2	TRBJ2-5	CASSGPPGSGLQETQYF
TRBV7-3	TRBJ2-3	CASSARSGFTDTQYF
TRBV6-2/TRBV6-3	TRBJ2-5	CASSFRRGDEETQYF
TRBV28	TRBJ2-5	CASSFSRGGRETQYF
TRBV5-1	TRBJ2-2	CASSEGLDTGELFF
TRBV2	TRBJ1-5	CASSANYPGQPQHF
TRBV6-1	TRBJ1-6	CASSGDRAINSPLHF
TRBV10-3	TRBJ2-3	CAISGWTGQETDTQYF
TRBV18	TRBJ1-2	CASSPEATSMFGQGHDYTF
TRBV4-1	TRBJ1-4	CASSRRMDEKLFF
TRBV20-1	TRBJ1-5	CSASSLNQNTGNQPQHF
TRBV28	TRBJ1-2	CASSSPPDSANYGYTF
TRBV11-2	TRBJ1-3	CASAPFGSRSGNTIYF
TRBV29-1	TRBJ2-3	CSVAGTSGGSSTDTQYF
TRBV15	TRBJ2-5	CATSRGGQGSQETQYF
TRBV5-6	TRBJ2-3	CASSLDRGEFWGTDTQYF
TRBV11-1	TRBJ1-1	CATAGQPNTEAFF
TRBV6-6	TRBJ1-6	CASTPKSGGSPLHF
TRBV5-4	TRBJ1-6	CASSPGGQLMYNSPLHF
TRBV6-1	TRBJ2-3	CASSEVPTDTQYF
TRBV14	TRBJ2-3	CASSRTTFRADTQYF
TRBV12-3/TRBV12-4	TRBJ2-2	CASSLRGNGELFF
TRBV19	TRBJ2-1	CASSTRTSHEQFF
TRBV29-1	TRBJ2-7	CSVGRPGEQYF
TRBV2	TRBJ1-4	CASSEIGGNEKLFF
TRBV6-5	TRBJ1-1	CASRKQGNTEAFF
TRBV2	TRBJ1-1	CASNLYGMNTEAFF
TRBV7-2	TRBJ1-1	CASSLGGTVNTEAFF
TRBV7-8	TRBJ1-1	CASSLDAEAPITEAFF
TRBV6-5	TRBJ1-5	CASSSDIYSNQPQHF
TRBV5-1	TRBJ2-3	CASSPYPTSGGPSDTQYF
TRBV27	TRBJ2-7	CASSLFSRPGQKVFSYEQYF
TRBV14	TRBJ2-5	CASSQRGVGETQYF
TRBV6-2/TRBV6-3	TRBJ1-4	CASSRTGRGREKLFF
TRBV6-2/TRBV6-3	TRBJ1-1	CASSDSAEAFF
TRBV20-1	TRBJ2-7	CSARDRMNEQYF
TRBV6-1	TRBJ1-4	CASSADRVNEKLFF
TRBV12-3/TRBV12-4	TRBJ2-7	CASSRRGEQYF